This TCR beta chain was found in a study of radiotherapy plus CTLA-4 blockade in lung cancer. Findings and caveats of the study: Strongest reported response predictors: early blood clone changes and post-radiation interferon-beta.

Profiled with immunoSEQ multiplex PCR; TCRdb holds only in-frame clones, not every one. The profile covers 86,000 or so clones, with 78% appearing a single time and 3.5% to 4.5% taken by the ten largest. On this clone: Its antigen is still unknown.

The CDR3 loop spans 17 amino acids. J lost 3 bases, V lost 0 bases, and 6 bases had no gene match. Germline assignment: CDR1 MNHNS and CDR2 SASEGT. The source was peripheral blood, collected from a patient treated with radiotherapy plus ipilimumab. This chain joins TRBV6-1 and TRBJ1-4, with 8 bases aligning to TRBD1. This receptor was taken from a human donor with non-small cell lung cancer who had a partial response to radiotherapy plus ipilimumab. Some clones in this sample may be carry-over from other donors' samples. The CDR3 reads CASSEAYRGWPNEKLFF. CDR3 coding DNA: TGTGCCAGCAGTGAAGCTTACAGGGGGTGGCCTAATGAAAAACTGTTTTTT.